This TCR beta chain was captured in a study of T cell responses to AZD1222 COVID-19 vaccine. The assay was immunoSEQ multiplex PCR, and TCRdb's table has in-frame clones only and misses some. The table includes 150,000 to 200,000 clones, less than 90% detected once. As to this clone: Its antigen is unidentified.

The CDR3 extends over 13 amino acids. The germline V gene has CDR1 MDHEN and CDR2 SYDVKM. With 6 bases removed from V and 8 bases from J, the gap between germline ends came to 16 bases. Study-wide findings and caveats: Clonal diversity may have been underestimated, and the donors were mostly white British, with more females than males.

This chain uses TRBV28 with TRBJ1-1; D remains unclear. The TCR was taken from an adult in good health. The starting material was peripheral blood, obtained on day 0 of AZD1222 vaccination. CDR3 amino acids: CASSPRVASEAFF. For the CDR3, the DNA is TGTGCCAGCAGCCCTAGGGTTGCTAGCGAAGCTTTCTTT.